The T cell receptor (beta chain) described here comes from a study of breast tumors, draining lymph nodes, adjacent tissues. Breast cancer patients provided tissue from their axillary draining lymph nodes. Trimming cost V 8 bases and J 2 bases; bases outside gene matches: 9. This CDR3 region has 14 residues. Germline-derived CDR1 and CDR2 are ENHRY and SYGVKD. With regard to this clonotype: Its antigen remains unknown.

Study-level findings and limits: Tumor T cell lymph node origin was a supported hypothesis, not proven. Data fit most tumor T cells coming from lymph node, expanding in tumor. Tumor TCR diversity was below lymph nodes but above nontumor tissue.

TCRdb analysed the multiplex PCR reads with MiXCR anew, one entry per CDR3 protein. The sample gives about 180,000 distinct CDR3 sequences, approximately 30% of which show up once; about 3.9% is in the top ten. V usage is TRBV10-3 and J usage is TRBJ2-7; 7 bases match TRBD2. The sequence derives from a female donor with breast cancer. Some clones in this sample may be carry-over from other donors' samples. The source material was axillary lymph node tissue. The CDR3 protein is CAILAGRETYEQYF. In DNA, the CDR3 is TGTGCCATCTTAGCGGGCAGGGAGACCTACGAGCAGTACTTC.